Below are 12 T cell receptor beta chains sequenced from a single sample in a study of naive and memory T cell subsets. Two oligonucleotides, mixed equimolar, formed the beta constant-region primer covering TRBC1 and TRBC2. TCRdb re-derived calls from the UMI-ligation and nested PCR reads in MiXCR, one entry per CDR3 protein. The table has 77,000 or so distinct CDR3 sequences, under 15% seen once. The source material was central memory CD4+ T cells from blood. The receptors stem from a human donor in good health.

V usage is TRBV4-1 and J usage is TRBJ2-7, with D possibly matching TRBD2 (6 bases). CDR3 length: 17 amino acids. CDR1 is MGHRA and CDR2 is YSYEKL in the germline V gene. V was clipped by 4 bases and J by 2 bases, with 21 bases between them. The CDR3 DNA reads as TGCGCCAGCAGCCGGATGCCACCCGGGACTTCTACCTACGAGCAGTACTTC. This sequence encodes CASSRMPPGTSTYEQYF.

This clonotype occurred many times. V is TRBV7-2 and J is TRBJ2-6, with 9 positions matching TRBD2. Germline V lookup: CDR1 SGHTA, CDR2 FQGNSA. The CDR3 is 17 amino acids. With V trimmed by 5 bases and J by 0 bases, 5 bases remained unmatched. Written as DNA, the CDR3 is TGTGCCAGCAGCCGGCTAGCGGGGTTCTCTGGGGCCAACGTCCTGACTTTC. Translated, it gives CASSRLAGFSGANVLTF.

This clonotype has more than one count but fewer than ten. This rearrangement joins TRBV11-2 to TRBJ2-1; D is possibly TRBD1 (6 bases). V gave up 5 bases and J gave up 9 bases, with 11 bases separating them. The CDR3 spans 12 residues. The germline gives CDR1 SGHAT, CDR2 FQNNGV. The CDR3 bases are TGTGCCAGCAGCCGAGACAGGAGTGAGCAGTTCTTC. Amino acids: CASSRDRSEQFF.

This clonotype has ten or more counts. Here the CDR3 DNA reads TGTGCCAGCGCCGGGCCTCACTCTGGGGCCAACGTCCTGACTTTC. Translation: CASAGPHSGANVLTF. This sequence joins TRBV6-2 or TRBV6-3 and TRBJ2-6; D is unclear. Per germline, CDR1 MNHEY and CDR2 SVGEGT. The CDR3 extends over 15 amino acids. Between the trimmed V and J ends, which lost 8 bases and 0 bases, there was a span of 11 bases.

This clonotype was counted at least ten times. This chain connects TRBV6-2 or TRBV6-3 to TRBJ2-2; D tentatively reads TRBD1 or TRBD2 (6 bases each). V shed 8 bases and J shed 3 bases, with 10 bases lying between them. CDR3 length: 13 residues. Germline assignment: CDR1 MNHEY and CDR2 SVGEGT. The CDR3 is CASAGDYTGELFF. CDR3 in DNA: TGTGCCAGCGCAGGGGACTACACCGGGGAGCTGTTTTTT.

This chain links TRBV29-1 with TRBJ1-1; D is unclear. This CDR3 has 11 residues. Trimming cost V 4 bases and J 0 bases, with 3 bases left between them. The germline CDR1 and CDR2 sequences are SQVTM and ANQGSEA. CDR3 region: CSVAVNTEAFF. The CDR3 bases are TGCAGCGTTGCCGTGAACACTGAAGCTTTCTTT.

The gene calls are TRBV6-2 or TRBV6-3 and TRBJ2-7, with 8 bases aligning to TRBD2. This CDR3 spans 15 amino acids. Losses at the gene ends were 6 bases for V and 6 bases for J; bases not matched to a gene: 13. Germline lookup yields CDR1 MNHEY and CDR2 SVGEGT. CDR3 protein: CASRSEREGLSEQYF. For the CDR3, the DNA is TGTGCCAGCAGATCCGAACGGGAGGGCCTTTCCGAGCAGTACTTC.

This clonotype was observed a few times. The rearrangement joins TRBV28 to TRBJ2-7, with 10 bases fitting TRBD2. Looked up from germline, CDR1 is MDHEN and CDR2 is SYDVKM. The CDR3 is made up of 18 amino acids. After removal of 4 bases from V and 4 bases from J, the junction contained 16 bases not matched to a gene. CDR3 region: CASSSNRASGRSLYEQYF. The DNA for the CDR3 is TGTGCCAGCAGTTCCAATAGGGCTAGCGGGAGAAGTTTGTACGAGCAGTACTTC. The variable domain in full, completed from reference TRBV28 and TRBJ2-7, reads DVKVTQSSRYLVKRTGEKVFLECVQDMDHENMFWYRQDPGLGLRLIYFSYDVKMKEKGDIPEGYSVSREKKERFSLILESASTNQTSMYLCASSSNRASGRSLYEQYFGPGTRLTVT.

This clonotype was recorded a few times. This sequence joins TRBV6-1 and TRBJ2-6; TRBD1 might be the D (6 bases). Germline V gene data show CDR1 as MNHNS and CDR2 as SASEGT. The ends were cut back, 6 bases at V and 5 bases at J, with 14 bases in the middle. There are 15 residues in the CDR3. The CDR3, as DNA: TGTGCCAGCAGCGCCTCAGGGGCCTGGGCCAACGTCCTGACTTTC. Residues: CASSASGAWANVLTF.

This clonotype showed up just a few times. The CDR3 spells CASSLKSSGNNEQFF. DNA of the CDR3: TGCGCCAGCAGCTTGAAGTCTAGCGGGAACAATGAGCAGTTCTTC. The chain has TRBV5-1 and TRBJ2-1; TRBD2 matches 9 bases. The J segment lost 5 bases and the V segment lost 1 base, leaving 4 bases of the junction unmatched. The germline gives CDR1 SGHRS, CDR2 YFSETQ. This CDR3 is 15 amino acids long.

This chain joins TRBV29-1 and TRBJ1-3; 9 positions match TRBD1. Germline CDR1 is SQVTM and CDR2 is ANQGSEA. J gave up 0 bases and V 7 bases, and 4 bases lay outside the gene matches. The CDR3 spans 14 residues. The CDR3 loop reads CSAGGQGSGNTIYF. The CDR3 region has the DNA TGCAGCGCCGGGGGACAGGGCTCTGGAAACACCATATATTTT.

This clonotype was observed at least ten times. V is TRBV7-2 and J is TRBJ2-3; TRBD2 agrees at 7 bases. With 0 bases clipped from V and 2 bases from J, the junction kept 5 bases outside the gene matches. CDR1 and CDR2 from the germline V gene are SGHTA and FQGNSA. CDR3 length: 16 amino acids. The CDR3 loop is CASSLASSGYTDTQYF. The CDR3 region has the DNA TGTGCCAGCAGCTTAGCTTCTAGCGGATACACAGATACGCAGTATTTT.